One sample yielded the 28 T cell receptor beta chains listed below, sequenced in a study of blood T cells in healthy people across ages. Next came a second PCR, run for about 6 to 12 cycles, which used a sample-barcoded 5' primer along with a J-beta primer mix. TCRdb processed the 5' RACE reads anew with MiXCR; each CDR3 protein has one entry. The sample lists 800,000 or so distinct CDR3 sequences; roughly 25% were seen once. The data also belong to a second study, concerning T cells of mothers and their children.

Sample: blood. The receptors stem from a boy aged 5-17 years in good health.

The table lists this clonotype with a count of one. Germline and junction disagree at one end, which may indicate a read error. The chain uses TRBV2 and TRBJ2-5; D might be TRBD1 or TRBD2, each matching 6 bases. The J call is doubtful: the DNA matches TRBJ2-1 better. The germline V gene has CDR1 SNHLY and CDR2 FYNNEI. The CDR3 length is 15 residues. This CDR3 is CASSERGESCNEQFF. In DNA, the CDR3 is TGTGCCAGCAGTGAAAGGGGGGAATCCTGCAATGAGCAGTTCTTC.

This chain joins TRBV28 and TRBJ1-4; D is ambiguous. Germline V lookup: CDR1 MDHEN, CDR2 SYDVKM. This CDR3 comprises 14 residues. Deletions cut 4 bases from V and 7 bases from J, with 13 bases between. CDR3 in amino acids: CASSSSAGAEKLFF. The CDR3 DNA is TGTGCCAGCAGTTCGTCCGCGGGCGCTGAAAAACTGTTTTTT.

This chain joins TRBV6-1 and TRBJ2-1; maybe TRBD1 (5 bases). CDR3 length equals 16 residues. Trimming took off 4 bases at V and 0 bases at J, with 13 bases between the two ends. From germline, CDR1 is MNHNS and CDR2 SASEGT. The CDR3 region is CASSAQVKGSYNEQFF. The CDR3 DNA is TGTGCCAGCAGTGCACAGGTTAAAGGCTCCTACAATGAGCAGTTCTTC.

This clonotype was recorded a few times. The V call is TRBV4-3, the J call TRBJ1-2; D is unclear. Germline assignment: CDR1 LGHNA and CDR2 YSLEER. The V end was cut by 0 bases, the J end by 5 bases, with 19 bases between. The CDR3 is made up of 17 amino acids. For the CDR3, the DNA is TGCGCCAGCAGCCAAGATCCCCCACCGGGTCCCGTATATGGCTACACCTTC. This sequence encodes CASSQDPPPGPVYGYTF.

This clonotype appeared a few times. CDR3 in amino acids: CASGIGGALSYEQYF. For the CDR3, the DNA is TGTGCCAGCGGGATTGGGGGGGCGTTATCCTACGAGCAGTACTTC. This chain joins TRBV28 and TRBJ2-7, with a weak D call TRBD2 (7 bases). Germline loops: CDR1 MDHEN, CDR2 SYDVKM. With 8 bases removed from V and 1 base from J, the gap between germline ends came to 18 bases. CDR3 size: 15 residues.

This chain connects TRBV7-2 to TRBJ2-1, with unresolved D. V gave up 1 base and J gave up 0 bases, with 10 bases separating them. Germline CDR1 reads SGHTA; CDR2 reads FQGNSA. The length of the CDR3 is 16 residues. CDR3 sequence reads: CASSLVTSRSYNEQFF. The CDR3 nucleotides are TGTGCCAGCAGCTTAGTTACTTCCCGCTCCTACAATGAGCAGTTCTTC. Together with reference TRBV7-2 and TRBJ2-1, the CDR3 gives the full variable domain: GAGVSQSPSNKVTEKGKDVELRCDPISGHTALYWYRQSLGQGLEFLIYFQGNSAPDKSGLPSDRFSAERTGGSVSTLTIQRTQQEDSAVYLCASSLVTSRSYNEQFFGPGTRLTVL.

This clonotype was picked up a small number of times. The V gene is TRBV27, the J gene TRBJ1-2; possibly TRBD1 for D (6 bases). Germline lookup yields CDR1 MNHEY and CDR2 SMNVEV (reference sequence). V lost 3 bases, J lost 1 base, and 15 bases lay in between. This CDR3 is 16 amino acids long. CDR3 nucleotide sequence: TGTGCCAGCAGTTTTTATACAGGGAGAAATAACTATGGCTACACCTTC. It codes for CASSFYTGRNNYGYTF.

The genes are TRBV28 and TRBJ1-4, with D perhaps TRBD1 (5 bases). This CDR3 has 14 amino acids. V shed 4 bases and J shed 4 bases, with 10 bases lying between them. CDR1 and CDR2 (germline): MDHEN, SYDVKM. This CDR3 is CASSSGPSNEKLFF. As DNA, the CDR3 is TGTGCCAGCAGTTCGGGACCGAGTAATGAAAAACTGTTTTTT.

This clonotype showed up just a few times. This chain links TRBV2 with TRBJ2-5, with 7 bases lining up with TRBD2. Trimming removed 8 bases from V and 3 bases from J; junction bases left unmatched: 12. Per germline, CDR1 SNHLY and CDR2 FYNNEI. The CDR3 extends over 15 amino acids. The CDR3 region has the DNA TGTGCCAGCCGTCGGGAGGCCCTTCTTGAAGAGACCCAGTACTTC. As protein: CASRREALLEETQYF.

In this sample, this clonotype turned up many times. CDR3 in DNA: TGTGCCAGCAGCCCGGATGGGGGGGCGAGCAATCAGCCCCAGCATTTT. Protein: CASSPDGGASNQPQHF. V gene TRBV5-6 combines with J gene TRBJ1-5; TRBD1 is a possible D gene (6 bases). Trimming cost V 4 bases and J 1 base, with 15 bases left between them. The germline CDR1 and CDR2 sequences are SGHDT and YYEEEE. This CDR3 is built from 16 residues.

V usage is TRBV12-3 or TRBV12-4 and J usage is TRBJ2-3; D might be TRBD1 (5 bases). The CDR3 extends over 15 amino acids. Trimming took off 5 bases at V and 0 bases at J, with 12 bases between the two ends. The CDR3 bases are TGTGCCAGCAGTCCTAGGGGTCGGAGCACAGATACGCAGTATTTT. Protein sequence: CASSPRGRSTDTQYF.

CDR3 nucleotides: TGCAGTGCCACGACTACCGCCACAGATACGCAGTATTTT. It is translated as CSATTTATDTQYF. The V gene is TRBV20-1, the J gene TRBJ2-3; a weak D match, TRBD2 (5 bases). The CDR3 extends over 13 amino acids. V lost 6 bases and J lost 2, with 12 bases in between. Germline V gene data show CDR1 as DFQATT and CDR2 as SNEGSKA (reference sequence).

In its sample, this clonotype was seen a few times. The chain recombines TRBV6-5 with TRBJ2-1; D is ambiguous. The CDR3 is made up of 17 amino acids. V was pared by 2 bases and J by 9 bases, with 23 bases between. CDR1 MNHEY and CDR2 SVGAGI come from the germline V gene. CDR3 sequence reads: CASSYVLERPNPPEQFF. The CDR3 DNA follows: TGTGCCAGCAGTTACGTGTTGGAGCGCCCCAACCCCCCTGAGCAGTTCTTC.

This clonotype was recorded once. The CDR3, as DNA: TGTGCCAGTAGTATGGTAGGGTTAGAGACCCAGTACTTC. Protein sequence: CASSMVGLETQYF. V is TRBV19 and J is TRBJ2-5, with D unclear. Trimming pared 3 bases from V and 4 bases from J, leaving 9 bases between. This CDR3 contains 13 residues. Looked up from germline, CDR1 is LNHDA and CDR2 is SQIVND (reference sequence).

The chain is built from TRBV2 and TRBJ1-2, with 9 bases fitting TRBD1. CDR1 and CDR2 (germline): SNHLY, FYNNEI. This CDR3 is 12 amino acids long. The V segment lost 10 bases and the J segment 4 bases; nucleotides outside the gene matches: 4. As DNA, the CDR3 is TGTGCCACAGACAGGGGGGCCTATGGCTACACCTTC. Translated, it gives CATDRGAYGYTF.

This clonotype turned up a few times. The chain employs TRBV6-5 and TRBJ2-4; no firm D call. This CDR3 spans 12 amino acids. CDR1 and CDR2 (germline): MNHEY, SVGAGI. V was cut by 6 bases and J by 6 bases, with 9 bases left in between. CDR3 sequence: CASSPGANIQYF. In nucleotides, the CDR3 is TGTGCCAGCAGCCCCGGAGCAAACATTCAGTACTTC.

On this clonotype: It is likely a read error, because the conserved phenylalanine at the end of the CDR3 is missing. The chain employs TRBV12-3 or TRBV12-4 and TRBJ2-7; D might be TRBD1 or TRBD2, each matching 6 bases. The J call may be wrong; the DNA end is better matched by TRBJ2-1. The CDR3 spans 13 residues. CDR3 region: CASSLGGHNEQFL. As DNA, the CDR3 is TGTGCCAGCAGTTTGGGGGGCCACAATGAGCAGTTCCTC.

The rearrangement links TRBV28 to TRBJ1-4; no definite D call. Germline CDR1 and CDR2: MDHEN and SYDVKM. V was pared by 2 bases and J by 4 bases, with 8 bases between. There are 14 residues in the CDR3. CDR3 sequence: CASSLGTVNEKLFF. The CDR3 DNA follows: TGTGCCAGCAGTTTAGGAACAGTTAATGAAAAACTGTTTTTT.

This clonotype was recorded a few times. The chain employs TRBV7-9 and TRBJ1-3, with D possibly matching TRBD1 (5 bases). CDR3 length: 15 residues. The germline V gene has CDR1 SEHNR and CDR2 FQNEAQ (reference sequence). V lost 5 bases to trimming and J lost 6 bases, with 17 bases between them. The CDR3 protein is CASSPAQGKENTIYF. CDR3 in DNA: TGTGCCAGCAGCCCAGCCCAGGGAAAGGAAAACACCATATATTTT.

This clonotype was counted many times. V is TRBV6-6 and J is TRBJ2-4, with unresolved D. The CDR3 spans 15 residues. CDR1 is MNHNY, CDR2 SVGAGI, per germline (reference sequence). V was clipped by 7 bases and J by 7 bases, with 20 bases between them. CDR3 sequence (DNA): TGTGCCAGCACCCCTTCGGACGGTAGACTGAACATTCAGTACTTC. Translated, it gives CASTPSDGRLNIQYF.

The chain joins TRBV10-3 to TRBJ2-7; D is undetermined. The germline V and J ends were trimmed by 4 bases and 2 bases, with 15 bases remaining between them. The CDR3 is 15 residues long. Germline loops: CDR1 ENHRY, CDR2 SYGVKD. In DNA, the CDR3 is TGTGCCATCAGTGTGAGAACAACAGCAACCTACGAGCAGTACTTC. Protein sequence: CAISVRTTATYEQYF.

This rearrangement joins TRBV29-1 to TRBJ1-1; TRBD1 aligns across 11 bases. The CDR3 is 14 residues long. Germline V gives CDR1 SQVTM, CDR2 ANQGSEA. The J segment lost 3 bases and the V segment lost 5 bases, leaving 5 bases of the junction unmatched. CDR3 coding DNA: TGCAGCGTTCAAAAGGGACAGGGGGACACTGAAGCTTTCTTT. Translating gives CSVQKGQGDTEAFF.

The chain uses TRBV6-5 and TRBJ1-1, with TRBD1 as a possible D gene (5 bases). Germline CDR1 reads MNHEY; CDR2 reads SVGAGI. V was clipped by 8 bases and J by 5 bases, with 12 bases between them. The CDR3 consists of 12 residues. CDR3 DNA: TGTGCCAGCGGTAGGGGTGGGACTGAAGCTTTCTTT. It translates to CASGRGGTEAFF.

The chain links TRBV6-2 or TRBV6-3 to TRBJ1-1; perhaps TRBD1 as D (6 bases). Germline V CDR1 and CDR2: MNHEY, SVGEGT. This CDR3 has 14 amino acids. Trimming cost V 1 base and J 3 bases, with 9 bases left between them. This CDR3 reads CASSYYPGDTEAFF. CDR3 nucleotides: TGTGCCAGCAGTTACTACCCAGGGGACACTGAAGCTTTCTTT.

The genes are TRBV7-9 and TRBJ2-2; TRBD2 matches at 7 bases. With 5 bases clipped from V and 0 bases from J, the junction kept 3 bases outside the gene matches. Germline loops: CDR1 SEHNR, CDR2 FQNEAQ (reference sequence). The CDR3 is 15 amino acids. CDR3 residues: CASSPGLTNTGELFF. DNA of the CDR3: TGTGCCAGCAGCCCGGGACTAACGAACACCGGGGAGCTGTTTTTT.

Comment on this clonotype: One end of the junction fails to match germline, which may point to a read error. Written as DNA, the CDR3 is TGTGCCATCCGTGAGTCAGTCGGAAATCAGCCCCAGCATTTT. Amino acid sequence: CAIRESVGNQPQHF. The V call is TRBV10-3, the J call TRBJ1-5, with D uncertain. The CDR3 has 14 residues. Germline loops: CDR1 ENHRY, CDR2 SYGVKD.

The sample holds a few counts of this clonotype. This chain connects TRBV29-1 to TRBJ1-2; maybe TRBD1 (6 bases). This CDR3 spans 12 amino acids. Trimming took off 7 bases at V and 8 bases at J, with 17 bases between the two ends. Germline V gene lookup returns CDR1 SQVTM and CDR2 ANQGSEA. The CDR3 region has the DNA TGCAGCGCCGAGGGGGAGTCACACGGCTACACCTTC. This sequence encodes CSAEGESHGYTF.

The chain is built from TRBV5-6 and TRBJ2-7; no clear D gene. V lost 1 base and J lost 0, with 8 bases in between. This CDR3 has 14 residues. Germline lookup yields CDR1 SGHDT and CDR2 YYEEEE. The CDR3 region has the DNA TGTGCCAGCAGCTTGATTAGGGCCTCCTACGAGCAGTACTTC. Its translation is CASSLIRASYEQYF.